A single sample gave rise to the 32 T cell receptor beta chains below, sequenced in a study of cytomegalovirus exposure and HLA in healthy donors. Generated by immunoSEQ multiplex PCR, the TCRdb table keeps only in-frame clones and is missing some. The sample has approximately 110,000 clones; 94% are singletons. The sequencing sample was made of PBMCs. The receptors come from a young woman in good health and CMV-seronegative.

This clone was detected only once. Here the CDR3 DNA reads TGTGCCAGCAGCGTGGGGGGGCCCAACTATGGCTACACCTTC. Translated: CASSVGGPNYGYTF. V and J are TRBV6-5 and TRBJ1-2; a possible D gene is TRBD1 (6 bases). The CDR3 sequence is 14 residues long. Trimming left V 6 bases short and J 2 bases short, with 13 bases between. CDR1 and CDR2 from the germline V gene are MNHEY and SVGAGI.

This clone was seen just once. The CDR3 does not end in the conserved phenylalanine or tryptophan, so this is likely a read error. Because the CDR3's place on the DNA is in doubt, the DNA is left out and the CDR3 is given as listed by TCRdb. The rearrangement uses TRBV28 and TRBJ2-7; the table's D call TRBD2 went unverified against the DNA. With termini counted, the CDR3 has 12 amino acids. CDR1 and CDR2 (germline): MDHEN, SYDVKM. The CDR3 sequence: CASSPGGGTPGL.

V gene TRBV18 combines with J gene TRBJ1-1; D gene uncertain. V shed 2 bases and J shed 4 bases, with 11 bases lying between them. The CDR3 loop spans 14 amino acids. Germline V gene sequence: CDR1 KGHSH, CDR2 LQKENI. CDR3 amino acids: CASSPGGTATEAFF. Written as DNA, the CDR3 is TGTGCCAGCTCACCAGGAGGCACGGCCACTGAAGCTTTCTTT.

This chain connects TRBV5-1 to TRBJ2-7; 14 nucleotides line up with TRBD2. This CDR3 has 14 amino acids. V shed 3 bases, J shed 6 bases, and the junction held 2 bases outside the gene matches. Germline loops: CDR1 SGHRS, CDR2 YFSETQ. CDR3: CASSSGLAGVEQYF. CDR3 coding DNA: TGCGCCAGCAGCTCGGGACTAGCGGGAGTCGAGCAGTACTTC.

V is TRBV5-1 and J is TRBJ2-1; D is unresolved. CDR3 length: 13 amino acids. Trimming left V 2 bases short and J 6 bases short, with 9 bases between. Germline lookup yields CDR1 SGHRS and CDR2 YFSETQ. CDR3 in DNA: TGCGCCAGCAGCTTTCCAGGTCGCAATGAGCAGTTCTTC. This encodes CASSFPGRNEQFF.

The rearrangement joins TRBV4-1 to TRBJ2-7, with 8 positions matching TRBD2. This CDR3 region has 15 residues. The junction had 8 bases not matched to a gene; V was cut back by 3 bases and J by 4 bases. The V gene's germline CDR1 is MGHRA and CDR2 YSYEKL. CDR3: CASSQEAGDLYEQYF. CDR3 nucleotide sequence: TGCGCCAGCAGCCAGGAAGCGGGAGACCTTTACGAGCAGTACTTC.

The chain is built from TRBV28 and TRBJ1-1, with D tentatively TRBD1 (5 bases). V was pared by 5 bases and J by 8 bases, with 9 bases between. The germline V gene has CDR1 MDHEN and CDR2 SYDVKM. This CDR3 region has 11 residues. The CDR3 region has the DNA TGTGCCAGCAGTGAACAGGAGGAAGCTTTCTTT. It specifies CASSEQEEAFF.

The count of this clone is one. The rearrangement uses TRBV5-1 and TRBJ2-5; 7 bases agree with TRBD2. Losses at the gene ends were 0 bases for V and 1 base for J; bases not matched to a gene: 3. From germline, CDR1 is SGHRS and CDR2 YFSETQ. The CDR3 is 15 residues long. The CDR3 loop is CASSLAGGGQETQYF. DNA for the CDR3: TGCGCCAGCAGCTTGGCCGGCGGGGGCCAAGAGACCCAGTACTTC.

The CDR3 region has the DNA TGTGCCAGCAGCTTACAAATGAACACTGAAGCTTTCTTT. This encodes CASSLQMNTEAFF. The chain employs TRBV14 and TRBJ1-1; unclear D gene. The CDR3 covers 13 residues. CDR1 is SGHDN and CDR2 is FVKESK in the germline V gene. Trimming left V 5 bases short and J 0 bases short, with 7 bases between.

The chain has TRBV28 and TRBJ2-7; 9 bases map to TRBD1. The CDR3 totals 14 residues. Germline lookup yields CDR1 MDHEN and CDR2 SYDVKM. With 6 bases clipped from V and 7 bases from J, the junction kept 10 bases outside the gene matches. This CDR3 reads CASSTLQGAGEQYF. CDR3 DNA sequence: TGTGCCAGCAGCACTCTACAGGGGGCAGGGGAGCAGTACTTC.

The chain combines TRBV27 with TRBJ2-1, with TRBD1 matching over 7 bases. The CDR3 covers 15 residues. The germline V gene encodes CDR1 MNHEY and CDR2 SMNVEV (reference sequence). The V and J ends lost 4 bases and 0 bases, in that order; junction bases with no gene match: 3. CDR3 residues: CASSSRDSSYNEQFF. CDR3 nucleotides: TGTGCCAGCAGTTCCCGGGACAGCTCCTACAATGAGCAGTTCTTC.

This chain joins TRBV6-5 and TRBJ2-5; a weak D match, TRBD1 (5 bases). Germline CDR1 MNHEY, CDR2 SVGAGI. This CDR3 has 14 amino acids. Trimming took off 1 base at V and 5 bases at J, with 11 bases between the two ends. CDR3 in DNA: TGTGCCAGCAGTTACTTCCTAGGGGATGAGACCCAGTACTTC. Amino acids: CASSYFLGDETQYF.

The rearrangement uses TRBV5-5 and TRBJ1-5; D perhaps matches TRBD1 (5 bases). This CDR3 has 17 amino acids. Germline-derived CDR1 and CDR2 are SGHKS and YYEKEE (reference sequence). Trimming pared 4 bases from V and 6 bases from J, leaving 23 bases between. The CDR3, as DNA: TGTGCCAGCAGCCCTACCCCACTCGTGCAGGGCGGTCAGCCCCAGCATTTT. Translating it yields CASSPTPLVQGGQPQHF.

In this sample, this clone turned up a few times. The J gene is TRBJ1-6, the V gene TRBV10-3; the D gene is possibly TRBD1 (6 bases). The length of the CDR3 is 13 residues. Trimming shortened V by 3 bases and J by 15 bases, and 15 bases separated the two germline ends. Germline values: CDR1 ENHRY, CDR2 SYGVKD. CDR3 nucleotides: TGTGCCATCAGTGAACAACAGGGTCTTGACCTCCACTTT. This encodes CAISEQQGLDLHF.

The chain uses TRBV5-1 and TRBJ1-1; a possible D gene is TRBD1 (6 bases). This CDR3 comprises 14 residues. Germline CDR1 and CDR2: SGHRS and YFSETQ. Between the trimmed V and J ends, which lost 3 bases and 1 base, there was a span of 10 bases. The CDR3 is CASSYRAPNTEAFF. Written as DNA, the CDR3 is TGCGCCAGCAGCTACAGGGCTCCGAACACTGAAGCTTTCTTT.

The chain recombines TRBV28 with TRBJ2-2; TRBD1 matches 9 bases. The CDR3 length is 15 residues. Germline lookup yields CDR1 MDHEN and CDR2 SYDVKM. V was pared by 4 bases and J by 5 bases, with 5 bases of the junction left unmatched. The CDR3 is CASSSYGQGTGELFF. The CDR3 region has the DNA TGTGCCAGCAGTTCTTATGGACAGGGGACCGGGGAGCTGTTTTTT.

The chain uses TRBV4-1 and TRBJ2-2; 8 nucleotides agree with TRBD2. This CDR3 has 17 amino acids. V shed 6 bases, J shed 1 base, and the junction held 10 bases outside the gene matches. The germline V gene encodes CDR1 MGHRA and CDR2 YSYEKL. The CDR3 here is CASSLFRSGGNTGELFF. The CDR3 DNA reads TGCGCCAGCAGTCTCTTTCGGAGCGGGGGGAACACCGGGGAGCTGTTTTTT.

As DNA, the CDR3 is TGTGCCAGCAGCGCCCCGACAGGCGCCAAAAACATTCAGTACTTC. Its translation: CASSAPTGAKNIQYF. This sequence joins TRBV5-6 and TRBJ2-4; possibly TRBD1 for D (6 bases). Trimming stripped 4 bases from V and 1 base from J, with 12 bases between. The CDR3 extends over 15 amino acids. The germline gives CDR1 SGHDT, CDR2 YYEEEE.

V gene TRBV11-2 combines with J gene TRBJ1-2, with D possibly TRBD1 on 5 matching bases. Per the germline V gene, CDR1 is SGHAT and CDR2 is FQNNGV. The CDR3 runs 13 residues. The V gene lost 2 bases and the J gene lost 8 bases, with 12 bases spanning the gap. The DNA for the CDR3 is TGTGCCAGCAGCTTATTTCAGGGTTCGGGCTACACCTTC. Translated, it gives CASSLFQGSGYTF.

This clone has a single count. The chain has TRBV5-1 and TRBJ1-5, with 8 bases identical to TRBD1. The germline gives CDR1 SGHRS, CDR2 YFSETQ. The CDR3 is 14 residues long. V gave up 0 bases and J gave up 5 bases; unmatched junction bases: 1. The CDR3 DNA sequence: TGCGCCAGCAGCTTGGCAGGGGGCGATCAGCCCCAGCATTTT. Its translation: CASSLAGGDQPQHF.

This chain links TRBV28 with TRBJ1-2, with 7 bases aligning to TRBD1. J gave up 2 bases and V 6 bases, and 9 bases lay outside the gene matches. The CDR3 is made up of 15 amino acids. The germline V gene encodes CDR1 MDHEN and CDR2 SYDVKM. CDR3 in DNA: TGTGCCAGCAGCCCTACCACAGGGGAGAACTATGGCTACACCTTC. Protein product: CASSPTTGENYGYTF.

The chain has TRBV9 and TRBJ2-1; TRBD2 matches at 12 bases. The V and J ends lost 3 bases and 16 bases, in that order; junction bases with no gene match: 8. The CDR3 has 13 residues. CDR1 is SGDLS and CDR2 is YYNGEE in the germline V gene. DNA for the CDR3: TGTGCCAGCAGCGAGACTAGCGGGGGTCCTTTTTTCTTC. Translated, it gives CASSETSGGPFFF. The whole variable domain, remainder taken from reference TRBV9 and TRBJ2-1, is DSGVTQTPKHLITATGQRVTLRCSPRSGDLSVYWYQQSLDQGLQFLIQYYNGEERAKGNILERFSAQQFPDLHSELNLSSLELGDSALYFCASSETSGGPFFFGPGTRLTVL.

The genes are TRBV30 and TRBJ1-1; weak D call: TRBD1 (5 bases). The germline gives CDR1 GTSNPN, CDR2 SVGIG (reference sequence). The CDR3 length is 14 residues. Trimming left V 4 bases short and J 1 base short, with 13 bases between. Here the CDR3 DNA reads TGTGCCTGGACCCCAGAGCAGGGGAACACTGAAGCTTTCTTT. This sequence encodes CAWTPEQGNTEAFF. The full variable domain, its missing parts supplied by reference TRBV30 and TRBJ1-1, is SQTIHQWPATLVQPVGSPLSLECTVEGTSNPNLYWYRQAAGRGLQLLFYSVGIGQISSEVPQNLSASRPQDRQFILSSKKLLLSDSGFYLCAWTPEQGNTEAFFGQGTRLTVV.

This chain connects TRBV7-3 to TRBJ1-6; TRBD1 matches at 9 bases. This CDR3 spans 16 amino acids. After removal of 3 bases from V and 7 bases from J, the junction contained 7 bases not matched to a gene. Looked up from germline, CDR1 is SGHTA and CDR2 is FQGTGA. The CDR3 here is CASSFRTGVDNSPLHF. The CDR3 nucleotides are TGTGCCAGCAGCTTCAGGACAGGGGTTGACAATTCACCCCTCCACTTT.

The rearrangement joins TRBV7-9 to TRBJ1-2, with a tentative D call TRBD1 (5 bases). This CDR3 is 15 amino acids long. CDR1 and CDR2 from the germline V gene are SEHNR and FQNEAQ (reference sequence). The V and J ends lost 1 base and 4 bases respectively, with 13 bases between them. CDR3 sequence (DNA): TGTGCCAGCAGCTTAGACGCAGGGAAGGGCTATGGCTACACCTTC. It yields the protein CASSLDAGKGYGYTF.

This chain connects TRBV27 to TRBJ1-6; D might be TRBD1 (6 bases). Germline CDR1 is MNHEY and CDR2 is SMNVEV (reference sequence). CDR3 length: 12 residues. Trimming stripped 6 bases from V and 7 bases from J, with 7 bases between. The CDR3 DNA sequence: TGTGCCAGCAGGCAGGGGAATTCACCCCTCCACTTT. Its protein is CASRQGNSPLHF.

The rearrangement joins TRBV28 to TRBJ1-6, with D possibly matching TRBD1 (5 bases). Trimming took off 7 bases at V and 0 bases at J, with 13 bases between the two ends. This CDR3 has 16 residues. The germline V gene has CDR1 MDHEN and CDR2 SYDVKM. CDR3 in amino acids: CASTQIGGSYNSPLHF. The CDR3 DNA follows: TGTGCCAGCACCCAAATCGGGGGCTCCTATAATTCACCCCTCCACTTT.

The J gene is TRBJ2-7, the V gene TRBV28, with 11 positions matching TRBD2. Trimming at V came to 3 bases and at J to 7 bases, leaving 8 bases not matched to a gene. Per the germline V gene, CDR1 is MDHEN and CDR2 is SYDVKM. This CDR3 has 15 residues. The CDR3 loop reads CASSLTTSGTGEQYF. The CDR3 nucleotides read TGTGCCAGCAGTTTGACGACTAGCGGGACAGGGGAGCAGTACTTC.

The J gene is TRBJ2-5, the V gene TRBV19; D is possibly TRBD2 (6 bases). This CDR3 spans 14 amino acids. Trimming took off 4 bases at V and 2 bases at J, with 11 bases between the two ends. The V gene's germline CDR1 is LNHDA and CDR2 SQIVND (reference sequence). CDR3 sequence: CASSTTGTQETQYF. CDR3 coding DNA: TGTGCCAGTAGTACGACCGGGACTCAAGAGACCCAGTACTTC.

This chain joins TRBV18 and TRBJ1-2; D not certain. V dropped 3 bases and J dropped 5 bases, with 13 bases sitting between them. The CDR3 runs to 14 residues. Germline assignment: CDR1 KGHSH and CDR2 LQKENI. The DNA of the CDR3 is TGTGCCAGCTCACCGACGACTGAGACTTATGGCTACACCTTC. Its protein product is CASSPTTETYGYTF. The variable domain in full, completed from reference TRBV18 and TRBJ1-2, reads NAGVMQNPRHLVRRRGQEARLRCSPMKGHSHVYWYRQLPEEGLKFMVYLQKENIIDESGMPKERFSAEFPKEGPSILRIQQVVRGDSAAYFCASSPTTETYGYTFGSGTRLTVV.

The chain combines TRBV11-2 with TRBJ2-3, with 8 bases that match TRBD2. CDR1 is SGHAT and CDR2 is FQNNGV in the germline V gene. V lost 4 bases and J lost 3; bases outside the gene matches: 12. The CDR3 totals 17 residues. For the CDR3, the DNA is TGTGCCAGCAGCTACCGAACGGGAGGGCCTCGTACAGATACGCAGTATTTT. Translated: CASSYRTGGPRTDTQYF.

The chain is built from TRBV5-4 and TRBJ2-5, with D unclear. Germline loops: CDR1 SGHNT, CDR2 YYREEE (reference sequence). The CDR3 consists of 14 residues. V was clipped by 0 bases and J by 5 bases, with 11 bases between them. The CDR3 reads CASSLDSNFETQYF. CDR3 bases: TGTGCCAGCAGCTTGGACAGTAATTTCGAGACCCAGTACTTC.